This T cell receptor beta chain stems from a study of Ad26.COV2.S vaccination and SARS-CoV-2 variants. Some clones are missing from TCRdb's copy, which holds only in-frame ones; the method was immunoSEQ multiplex PCR. In the table there are 300,000 to 400,000 clones, roughly 91% of which are singletons. The treatment: roughly 19 received Ad26.COV2.S at low or high dose, single or two shots; 5 received placebo; per-sample allocation not given. Samples came from day 63 after the first vaccine or placebo injection. The germline V gene encodes CDR1 MDHEN and CDR2 SYDVKM. The ends lost 4 bases at V and 4 bases at J; junction bases unmatched: 6. The CDR3 runs to 15 residues.

The material sequenced was peripheral blood, taken in a trial of Ad26.COV2.S vaccine versus placebo. The chain has TRBV28 and TRBJ1-5; 8 nucleotides align to TRBD1. The receptor's source is a person between 18 and 65 years old who received the Ad26.COV2.S COVID-19 vaccine or a placebo. The CDR3 DNA reads TGTGCCAGCAGTTGGACAGGGAAAGGGAATCAGCCCCAGCATTTT. This codes for CASSWTGKGNQPQHF. Supplemented by reference TRBV28 and TRBJ1-5, the full variable domain reads DVKVTQSSRYLVKRTGEKVFLECVQDMDHENMFWYRQDPGLGLRLIYFSYDVKMKEKGDIPEGYSVSREKKERFSLILESASTNQTSMYLCASSWTGKGNQPQHFGDGTRLSIL.